This T cell receptor (beta chain) was sequenced in a study of blood T cell repertoires in COVID-19. Measured with immunoSEQ multiplex PCR; TCRdb has only the in-frame clones, and not every one. The sample carries 300,000 or so clones, 65% to 85% recorded once. With V trimmed by 5 bases and J by 7 bases, 12 bases remained unmatched. Germline V CDR1 and CDR2: SGHKS, YYEKEE (reference sequence). The CDR3 consists of 16 residues. In this sample, this clone turned up once. The clonotype originates from a woman aged 45-59 years with acute or convalescent COVID-19. V usage is TRBV5-5 and J usage is TRBJ2-2; 9 nucleotides align to TRBD2. Specimen: peripheral blood. CDR3 sequence (DNA): TGTGCCAGCAGTTGGAGTAGCGGGAGCCAAAGCGGGGAGCTGTTTTTT. Translating it yields CASSWSSGSQSGELFF.